A selection of T cell receptor beta chains follows, all from one sample in a study of blood T cell repertoires in COVID-19. The table came from immunoSEQ multiplex PCR; TCRdb's copy has only in-frame clones and leaves some out. The sample lists just over 300,000 clones; approximately 91% were seen once. Sequenced: PBMCs or T cells enriched from blood (not recorded which). The receptors come from a woman between 40 and 50 years old who had recovered from COVID-19. Both conserved end residues are part of each CDR3. D genes are given only for firm matches. Clone sizes are given selectively: once, few, many, or a class where the clone is expanded.

TRBV10-3,TRBD2,TRBJ2-3,.,TGTGCCATCAGTGTATCTAGCGGGAGATCAGATACGCAGTATTTT,CAISVSSGRSDTQYF
TRBV9,TRBD2,TRBJ2-1,.,TGTGCCAGCGGACTAGCGGGGAGGTATGAGCAGTTCTTC,CASGLAGRYEQFF
TRBV9,.,TRBJ1-2,.,TGTGCCAGCAGCCTCCCGGGCGTAGCGTATGGCTACACCTTC,CASSLPGVAYGYTF
TRBV3-1/TRBV3-2,.,TRBJ1-6,once,TGTGCCAGCAGCCAAATAGGGGCAAATTCACCCCTCCACTTT,CASSQIGANSPLHF
TRBV19,TRBD1,TRBJ1-1,.,TGTGCCAGTAGTAACTCCGGGACAGGGAACACTGAAGCTTTCTTT,CASSNSGTGNTEAFF
TRBV30,.,TRBJ2-7,once,TGTGCCTGGAGCCTTAGCGCGAAGATCTACGAGCAGTACTTC,CAWSLSAKIYEQYF
TRBV30,TRBD1,TRBJ2-7,.,TGTGCCTGGAGTGTAGGGGGGACAGGGACCTACGAGCAGTACTTC,CAWSVGGTGTYEQYF
TRBV5-1,TRBD1,TRBJ1-1,.,TGCGCCAGCAGCTTGTGGGGGGTGGGACAGTCGAACACTGAAGCTTTCTTT,CASSLWGVGQSNTEAFF
TRBV7-6,TRBD1,TRBJ1-2,.,TGTGCCAGCAGCCCGGGGCTGGGACAGGGAGGTGGCTATGGCTACACCTTC,CASSPGLGQGGGYGYTF
TRBV18,.,TRBJ1-5,few,TGTGCCAGCTCACCCACTGCGGGAACAGACTATAGCAATCAGCCCCAGCATTTT,CASSPTAGTDYSNQPQHF
TRBV7-2,TRBD1,TRBJ1-4,.,TGTGCCAGCAGTCCCTGGACAGGGTCCAATGGAAAACTGTTTTTT,CASSPWTGSNGKLFF
TRBV6-5,.,TRBJ2-3,.,TGTGCCAGCAGTTACGAAGGGGCCCCGGATACGCAGTATTTT,CASSYEGAPDTQYF
TRBV15,TRBD1,TRBJ1-6,.,TGTGCCACCAGCAAGGACAGGGGAAGCTCCTATAATTCACCCCTCCACTTT,CATSKDRGSSYNSPLHF
TRBV12-5,.,TRBJ1-1,.,TGTGCTAGTGGTTTTATAACTCGGACGGGAAACACTGAAGCTTTCTTT,CASGFITRTGNTEAFF
TRBV7-2,.,TRBJ2-3,.,TGTGCCAGCAGCCAAGAGCGGGTCGGCACAGATACGCAGTATTTT,CASSQERVGTDTQYF
TRBV28,.,TRBJ1-1,.,TGTGCCACTGGGGGGGCTCCTCCGAACACTGAAGCTTTCTTT,CATGGAPPNTEAFF
TRBV10-1,TRBD1,TRBJ1-2,.,TGCGCCAGCAGTGAGAACAGGGGGGATGGCTACACCTTC,CASSENRGDGYTF
TRBV7-2,.,TRBJ2-5,.,TGTGCCAGCAGCTTAGACGGGCAAGAGACCCAGTACTTC,CASSLDGQETQYF
TRBV29-1,.,TRBJ2-1,.,TGCAGCGCCCCAAAGGAGTCTCTTTCCTACAATGAGCAGTTCTTC,CSAPKESLSYNEQFF
TRBV25-1,TRBD1,TRBJ2-5,.,TGTGCCAGCAGTGTTCCGGGACAGGGAGTTGAGACCCAGTACTTC,CASSVPGQGVETQYF
TRBV25-1,.,TRBJ1-1,once,TGTGCGTCCCATAAGACGGGGAAATCGAACACTGAAGCTTTCTTT,CASHKTGKSNTEAFF
TRBV7-9,TRBD1,TRBJ2-2,.,TGTGCCAGCAGCTACAGGGGGCTGAACACCGGGGAGCTGTTTTTT,CASSYRGLNTGELFF
TRBV6-2/TRBV6-3,TRBD2,TRBJ2-7,.,TGTGCCAGCAGTTACTCCAGCGGGGGGGTCTACGAGCAGTACTTC,CASSYSSGGVYEQYF
TRBV7-8,TRBD2,TRBJ2-7,.,TGCTACCCGCTCTATTTTACTAGCGAAGACCGCTACGAGCAGTACTTC,CYPLYFTSEDRYEQYF
TRBV6-5,TRBD1,TRBJ1-4,.,TGTGCCAGCAGACCCCGGGACAGCCCTAATGAAAAACTGTTTTTT,CASRPRDSPNEKLFF
TRBV20-1,.,TRBJ2-3,.,TGCAGTGCTAGTATTCTAGGCCGACAGGATACGCAGTATTTT,CSASILGRQDTQYF
TRBV6-5,.,TRBJ1-5,.,TGTGCCAGCAGTTACTCGGAGGGCTATCAGCCCCAGCATTTT,CASSYSEGYQPQHF
TRBV7-2,TRBD2,TRBJ2-5,.,TGTGCCAGCAGCCTAGCGGGGGGGGACCGGGAGACCCAGTACTTC,CASSLAGGDRETQYF
TRBV11-3,.,TRBJ1-2,.,TGTGCCAGCAGCTTAGGGGGAGATAACTATGGCTACACCTTC,CASSLGGDNYGYTF
TRBV5-4,.,TRBJ2-1,.,TGTGCCAGCAGCTTGGCCCAGGGATACAATGAGCAGTTCTTC,CASSLAQGYNEQFF
TRBV30,.,TRBJ1-1,.,TGTGCCTGGATCCGGGTAGATTGGGCTTTCTTT,CAWIRVDWAFF
TRBV19,TRBD1,TRBJ2-1,.,TGTGCCAGTAGTGGCTACAGGGGATCCGACAATGAGCAGTTCTTC,CASSGYRGSDNEQFF
TRBV11-1,TRBD2,TRBJ2-1,.,TGTGCCAGCAGCTTGGGGAGGGGCTCTTACTACAATGAGCAGTTCTTC,CASSLGRGSYYNEQFF
TRBV10-3,TRBD2,TRBJ2-7,.,TGTGCCATCAGTCGGGGGACTAGCGGGACCCGGGACGAGCAGTACTTC,CAISRGTSGTRDEQYF
TRBV2,.,TRBJ1-2,.,TGTGCCAGCAGTGAAGATCCGGGGATCTATGGCTACACCTTC,CASSEDPGIYGYTF
TRBV27,TRBD2,TRBJ2-1,few,TGTGCCAGCAGGTTAGCGGGGCCGCCCTACAATGAGCAGTTCTTC,CASRLAGPPYNEQFF
TRBV27,.,TRBJ2-7,.,TGTGCCAGCAGCCTGCGGGATTTAGGCTACGAGCAGTACTTC,CASSLRDLGYEQYF
TRBV9,TRBD2,TRBJ2-3,.,TGTGCCAGCAGCGTTGGAGGGACTAGCGGGACAGATACGCAGTATTTT,CASSVGGTSGTDTQYF
TRBV5-4,TRBD2,TRBJ2-7,.,TGTGCCAGCAGCTTCCCACTAGCGGGGGGGACCTACGAGCAGTACTTC,CASSFPLAGGTYEQYF
TRBV19,.,TRBJ2-7,.,TGTGCCAGTAGTATCGAGCACCGGAGCTCCTACGAGCAGTACTTC,CASSIEHRSSYEQYF